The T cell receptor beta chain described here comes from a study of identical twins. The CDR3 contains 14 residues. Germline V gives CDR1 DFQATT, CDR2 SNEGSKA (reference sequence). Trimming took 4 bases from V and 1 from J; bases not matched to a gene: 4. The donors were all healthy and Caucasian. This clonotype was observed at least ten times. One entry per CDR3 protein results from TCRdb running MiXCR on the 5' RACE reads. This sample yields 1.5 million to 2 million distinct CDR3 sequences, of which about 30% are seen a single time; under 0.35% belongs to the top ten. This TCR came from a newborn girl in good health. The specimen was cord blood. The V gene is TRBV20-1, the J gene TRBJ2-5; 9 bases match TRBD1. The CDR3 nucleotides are TGCAGTGCTAACAGGGGGCACACCCAAGAGACCCAGTACTTC. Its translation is CSANRGHTQETQYF.